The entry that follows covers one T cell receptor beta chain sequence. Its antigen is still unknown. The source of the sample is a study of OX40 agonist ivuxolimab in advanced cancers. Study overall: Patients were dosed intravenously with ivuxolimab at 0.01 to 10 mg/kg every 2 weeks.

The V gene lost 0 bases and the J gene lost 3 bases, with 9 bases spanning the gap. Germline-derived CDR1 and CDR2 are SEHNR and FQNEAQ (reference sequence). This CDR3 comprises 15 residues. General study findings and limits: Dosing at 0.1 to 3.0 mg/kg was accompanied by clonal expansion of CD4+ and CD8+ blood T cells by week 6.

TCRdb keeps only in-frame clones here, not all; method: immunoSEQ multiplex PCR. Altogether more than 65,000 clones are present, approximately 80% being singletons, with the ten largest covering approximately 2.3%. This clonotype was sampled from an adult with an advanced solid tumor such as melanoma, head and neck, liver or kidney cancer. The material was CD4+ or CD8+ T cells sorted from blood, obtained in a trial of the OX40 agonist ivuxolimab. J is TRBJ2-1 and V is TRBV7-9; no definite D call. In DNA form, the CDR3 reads TGTGCCAGCAGCTTAGCCGGCAGAGACTACAATGAGCAGTTCTTC. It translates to CASSLAGRDYNEQFF.